Listed here is a single T cell receptor (beta chain). Its target is unknown. The data originate from a study of post-analysis software for immune sequencing data. Study-level information: Recorded disease courses covered relapsing-remitting, secondary progressive and progressive-relapsing multiple sclerosis. Some patients had no subtype annotation.

V was pared by 4 bases and J by 0 bases, with 13 bases between. CDR3 length: 16 amino acids. The V gene's germline CDR1 is SGHTA and CDR2 FQGNSA. Libraries were made from TCR beta cDNA, and they carried unique molecular identifiers. The source material, roughly 0.9 to 11 million T cells, gave rise to about 490,000 cDNA molecules. MiXCR, run by TCRdb on the PCR reads, gives a single entry per CDR3 protein. In the table there are about 680,000 distinct CDR3 sequences, 55% to 70% of which are singletons. Points from the study as a whole: Controls had lower frequencies than patients of about 5 TRBV segments, which included TRBV5-6, TRBV5-1 and TRBV20-1. By F measure, strong co-clustering occurred among samples prepared in the same batch. In multiple sclerosis, normalized Chao1 diversity was significantly below that of controls.

The rearrangement uses TRBV7-2 and TRBJ2-1, with a weak D call TRBD2 (6 bases). Sequenced input: blood. This TCR was recovered from a girl aged 2 to 10 with multiple sclerosis. The CDR3 sequence is CASSSLARVSYNEQFF. In nucleotides, the CDR3 is TGTGCCAGCAGCTCCCTAGCGCGGGTCTCCTACAATGAGCAGTTCTTC.